This record concerns one TCR beta chain sequence. V was shortened by 1 base and J by 6 bases, with 16 bases between the two germline ends. The CDR3 covers 15 residues. Per the germline V gene, CDR1 is SGHNT and CDR2 is YYREEE (reference sequence). This table comes from immunoSEQ multiplex PCR, and its TCRdb copy is limited to in-frame clones, with some not included. This table has 150,000 to 200,000 clones, 94% appearing once. The data stem from a study of control samples from healthy donors and cancer patients. The sample consisted of blood. The chain uses TRBV5-4 and TRBJ1-2; D might be TRBD1 (6 bases). This TCR derives from a woman under 30 in good health. As DNA, the CDR3 is TGTGCCAGCAGCTTGTGGGGGGGGCGCGTAAATGGCTACACCTTC. This codes for CASSLWGGRVNGYTF.